This T cell receptor (beta chain) was identified in a study of beta chain features in type 1 diabetes. As regards this clone: Antigen unknown.

TCRB transcripts that were expressed got sequenced, as all of the isolated RNA had been reverse transcribed. Each sample of naive, central memory or regulatory T cells had, on average, approximately 4 million reads. Generated by immunoSEQ multiplex PCR, the TCRdb table keeps only in-frame clones and is missing some. Among just over 450,000 clones listed, approximately 31% were seen once. The study, taken as a whole, reports: Diminished insertions and augmented deletions at VDJ junctions characterized type 1 diabetes patients. Possibly, sequencing cDNA over-represented cells that had high TCR expression levels.

CDR1 is SNHLY, CDR2 FYNNEI, per germline. This CDR3 is built from 15 residues. V lost 2 bases and J lost 1, with 12 bases in between. J is TRBJ2-7 and V is TRBV2; D uncertain. The specimen sequenced was naive CD4+ T cells from blood. The TCR sequence derives from a man younger than 35 in good health. CDR3 region: CASSEYGIISYEQYF. CDR3 coding DNA: TGTGCCAGCAGTGAATACGGAATTATTTCCTACGAGCAGTACTTC.